The 26 T cell receptor beta chains below all came from one sample that was sequenced in a study of blood T cell repertoires in COVID-19. Measured with immunoSEQ multiplex PCR; TCRdb has only the in-frame clones, and not every one. The sample carries some 230,000 clones, 86% recorded once. Sequenced material: peripheral blood. All receptors come from a woman aged 50 to 60 with COVID-19, enrolled during active disease.

The chain uses TRBV19 and TRBJ1-1; 8 positions match TRBD1. Germline-derived CDR1 and CDR2 are LNHDA and SQIVND (reference sequence). This CDR3 spans 14 amino acids. Germline trimming cut 5 bases from V and 0 bases from J; bases unmatched to any gene: 2. The CDR3 reads CASSQDRVNTEAFF. CDR3 DNA sequence: TGTGCCAGTAGTCAGGACAGGGTGAACACTGAAGCTTTCTTT. The complete variable domain, with remaining parts taken from reference TRBV19 and TRBJ1-1, reads DGGITQSPKYLFRKEGQNVTLSCEQNLNHDAMYWYRQDPGQGLRLIYYSQIVNDFQKGDIAEGYSVSREKKESFPLTVTSAQKNPTAFYLCASSQDRVNTEAFFGQGTRLTVV.

The chain employs TRBV9 and TRBJ2-1; 7 nucleotides match TRBD2. V lost 5 bases, J lost 7 bases, and 3 bases stayed unmatched. CDR3 size: 12 residues. CDR1 is SGDLS, CDR2 YYNGEE, per germline. CDR3 sequence (DNA): TGTGCCAGCAGGGGAGGGAGGAATGAGCAGTTCTTC. Protein sequence: CASRGGRNEQFF.

This sequence joins TRBV5-6 and TRBJ2-7, with D possibly matching TRBD1 (5 bases). The CDR3 sequence is 14 residues long. Germline CDR1 and CDR2: SGHDT and YYEEEE. V was trimmed by 2 bases and J by 7 bases, leaving 16 bases between them. The CDR3 sequence: CASSLSGLLREQYF. In nucleotides, the CDR3 is TGTGCCAGCAGCTTATCAGGGCTCTTAAGGGAGCAGTACTTC.

This chain links TRBV6-2 or TRBV6-3 with TRBJ2-2, with D possibly TRBD2 on 6 matching bases. Trimming stripped 4 bases from V and 4 bases from J, with 16 bases between. This CDR3 has 16 amino acids. Germline-derived CDR1 and CDR2 are MNHEY and SVGEGT. CDR3 coding DNA: TGTGCCAGCAGTTTCCCCCGGGACTGGAGCACCGGGGAGCTGTTTTTT. Translated, it gives CASSFPRDWSTGELFF.

The chain carries TRBV1 and TRBJ2-7; TRBD2, the table's D call, was not compared with the DNA. TRBV1 is a recognized pseudogene. The CDR3 spans 17 residues. CDR3 amino acids: CTSSQEDGLAGAYEQYV. The CDR3 DNA is TGCACCAGCAGCCAAGAAGACGGACTAGCGGGGGCCTACGAGCAGTACGTC.

This chain links TRBV5-6 with TRBJ1-6; D is possibly TRBD1 (6 bases). The ends were cut back, 0 bases at V and 9 bases at J, with 13 bases in the middle. Germline-derived CDR1 and CDR2 are SGHDT and YYEEEE. The CDR3 spans 15 residues. The CDR3 here is CASSLAGTGISPLHF. CDR3 nucleotides: TGTGCCAGCAGCTTGGCCGGTACAGGGATTTCACCCCTCCACTTT.

The rearrangement joins TRBV12-5 to TRBJ1-5, with unresolved D. CDR1 and CDR2 (germline): LGHNT, FRNRAP. The CDR3 is 14 residues long. V lost 3 bases to trimming and J lost 2 bases, with 8 bases between them. CDR3 amino acids: CASGFGEGNQPQHF. CDR3 bases: TGTGCTAGTGGTTTTGGGGAGGGCAATCAGCCCCAGCATTTT.

The chain has TRBV15 and TRBJ2-1; 8 bases fit TRBD2. Trimming removed 0 bases from V and 3 bases from J; junction bases left unmatched: 4. This CDR3 comprises 16 residues. Germline CDR1 is LNHNV and CDR2 is YYDKDF (reference sequence). CDR3 nucleotides: TGTGCCACCAGCAGAGATCGGGGGGGGCTCTACAATGAGCAGTTCTTC. This sequence encodes CATSRDRGGLYNEQFF.

The chain combines TRBV7-8 with TRBJ1-4, with D hard to call. V was trimmed by 2 bases and J by 4 bases, leaving 8 bases between them. This CDR3 comprises 14 residues. In germline, CDR1 is SGHVS, CDR2 FQNEAQ. CDR3 amino acids: CASSLNSLNEKLFF. CDR3 nucleotide sequence: TGTGCCAGCAGCTTAAACAGCCTTAATGAAAAACTGTTTTTT.

This clone has only one observation. This sequence joins TRBV9 and TRBJ2-1, with D perhaps TRBD1 (6 bases). The CDR3 is made up of 16 amino acids. V gave up 3 bases and J gave up 7 bases, with 20 bases separating them. CDR1 and CDR2 from the germline V gene are SGDLS and YYNGEE. The CDR3 here is CASSEGPGATMNEQFF. CDR3 sequence (DNA): TGTGCCAGCAGCGAGGGGCCAGGGGCCACTATGAATGAGCAGTTCTTC.

This sequence joins TRBV6-4 and TRBJ1-2, with 9 bases matching TRBD1. The J segment lost 10 bases and the V segment lost 1 base, leaving 7 bases of the junction unmatched. The CDR3 length is 14 residues. Germline V lookup: CDR1 MRHNA, CDR2 SNTAGT. CDR3 amino acids: CASSDLPGQGYYTF. The CDR3 nucleotides are TGTGCCAGCAGTGACTTGCCGGGACAGGGTTACTACACCTTC.

This clone was found once. The chain links TRBV7-3 to TRBJ2-1, with 8 bases aligning to TRBD2. The CDR3 loop spans 16 amino acids. Germline V gene data show CDR1 as SGHTA and CDR2 as FQGTGA. V trimming: 4 bases; J trimming: 2 bases; junction bases outside the gene matches: 7. CDR3 nucleotides: TGTGCCAGCAGCTCCCTAACGGGGGGGCCCTACAATGAGCAGTTCTTC. As protein: CASSSLTGGPYNEQFF.

The V gene is TRBV9, the J gene TRBJ2-7; TRBD2 might be the D (7 bases). Germline loops: CDR1 SGDLS, CDR2 YYNGEE. V shed 2 bases and J shed 4 bases, with 19 bases lying between them. The CDR3 covers 16 residues. Written as DNA, the CDR3 is TGTGCCAGCAGCGTCGTTGCGGGGGCGACCTCTTACGAGCAGTACTTC. Amino acids: CASSVVAGATSYEQYF.

The chain is built from TRBV2 and TRBJ2-1; D might be TRBD1 (7 bases). The length of the CDR3 is 16 residues. Trimming cost V 6 bases and J 4 bases, with 19 bases left between them. Per germline, CDR1 SNHLY and CDR2 FYNNEI. The CDR3 here is CASRDPRQGGYNEQFF. CDR3 nucleotide sequence: TGTGCCAGCAGGGACCCCCGCCAGGGGGGATACAATGAGCAGTTCTTC.

The chain carries TRBV2 and TRBJ2-6; TRBD1 matches at 7 bases. Trimming removed 6 bases from V and 4 bases from J; junction bases left unmatched: 18. CDR1 and CDR2 (germline): SNHLY, FYNNEI. There are 19 residues in the CDR3. This CDR3 reads CASSGDRDSNGLGANVLTF. The CDR3 nucleotides read TGTGCCAGCAGCGGAGACCGGGACAGTAACGGGTTGGGGGCCAACGTCCTGACTTTC.

This clone came up once. V and J are TRBV12-5 and TRBJ1-1, with D unresolved. This CDR3 is 16 amino acids long. V was cut by 0 bases and J by 7 bases, with 18 bases left in between. CDR1 is LGHNT, CDR2 FRNRAP, per germline. The CDR3 sequence is CASGLVIGVRADEAFF. Here the CDR3 DNA reads TGTGCTAGTGGTTTGGTCATTGGGGTGAGGGCTGATGAAGCTTTCTTT.

The chain employs TRBV7-2 and TRBJ1-2, with 10 nucleotides matching TRBD1. CDR1 is SGHTA, CDR2 FQGNSA, per germline. Trimming at V came to 5 bases and at J to 8 bases, leaving 5 bases not matched to a gene. The CDR3 loop spans 13 amino acids. Here the CDR3 DNA reads TGTGCCAGCAGCCCGGGACAGGGGAGGGGCTACACCTTC. This gives the protein CASSPGQGRGYTF.

This chain joins TRBV6-4 and TRBJ1-5; 8 bases match TRBD1. Germline lookup yields CDR1 MRHNA and CDR2 SNTAGT. V shed 3 bases, J shed 6 bases, and the junction held 4 bases outside the gene matches. This CDR3 is 14 amino acids long. In DNA form, the CDR3 reads TGTGCCAGCAGTGAGAACAGGGGGGGTCAGCCCCAGCATTTT. Translated, it gives CASSENRGGQPQHF.

This chain joins TRBV5-1 and TRBJ2-5, with 10 bases fitting TRBD2. V lost 2 bases, J lost 0 bases, and 1 base stayed unmatched. Germline loops: CDR1 SGHRS, CDR2 YFSETQ. The CDR3 runs 15 residues. The CDR3 reads CASSLLAGNQETQYF. The CDR3 coding sequence is TGCGCCAGCAGCTTACTAGCGGGGAACCAAGAGACCCAGTACTTC. The whole variable domain, remainder taken from reference TRBV5-1 and TRBJ2-5, is KAGVTQTPRYLIKTRGQQVTLSCSPISGHRSVSWYQQTPGQGLQFLFEYFSETQRNKGNFPGRFSGRQFSNSRSEMNVSTLELGDSALYLCASSLLAGNQETQYFGPGTRLLVL.

This clone has only one observation. V gene TRBV5-4 combines with J gene TRBJ2-7; TRBD2 agrees at 8 bases. Per the germline V gene, CDR1 is SGHNT and CDR2 is YYREEE (reference sequence). Trimming at V came to 0 bases and at J to 6 bases, leaving 8 bases not matched to a gene. The CDR3 runs 15 residues. CDR3 region: CASSLGGLGGGEQYF. CDR3 DNA: TGTGCCAGCAGCTTGGGGGGACTAGGGGGTGGCGAGCAGTACTTC.

This chain connects TRBV2 to TRBJ1-2, with 7 bases lining up with TRBD1. The J segment lost 6 bases and the V segment lost 2 bases, leaving 6 bases of the junction unmatched. The CDR3 loop spans 14 amino acids. Germline V gene lookup returns CDR1 SNHLY and CDR2 FYNNEI. CDR3 in DNA: TGTGCCAGCAGTGAACGCAGGGGGTCGGATGGCTACACCTTC. It specifies CASSERRGSDGYTF.

Here the CDR3 DNA reads TGTGCCAGCAGCTTGACAGGCCCCTATGGCTACACCTTC. This codes for CASSLTGPYGYTF. The chain uses TRBV28 and TRBJ1-2, with D perhaps TRBD1 (6 bases). V gave up 6 bases and J gave up 4 bases, with 12 bases separating them. The CDR3 has 13 amino acids. The germline CDR1 and CDR2 sequences are MDHEN and SYDVKM.

The chain combines TRBV29-1 with TRBJ1-1; 7 nucleotides line up with TRBD1. CDR1 SQVTM and CDR2 ANQGSEA come from the germline V gene. V dropped 3 bases and J dropped 6; count of bases not matched to a gene: 10. The CDR3 runs to 14 residues. This chain's CDR3 is CSVDRGRTGSEAFF. CDR3 in DNA: TGCAGCGTTGACAGGGGCAGGACAGGATCTGAAGCTTTCTTT.

A single count supports this clone. V is TRBV5-1 and J is TRBJ2-1; 7 bases align to TRBD2. The CDR3 covers 14 residues. V shed 6 bases, J shed 5 bases, and the junction held 8 bases outside the gene matches. Germline CDR1 SGHRS, CDR2 YFSETQ. The CDR3 bases are TGCGCCAGCATGGGGGGGATTACGGACAATGAGCAGTTCTTC. It translates to CASMGGITDNEQFF. Combining the CDR3 with reference TRBV5-1 and TRBJ2-1 gives the whole variable domain KAGVTQTPRYLIKTRGQQVTLSCSPISGHRSVSWYQQTPGQGLQFLFEYFSETQRNKGNFPGRFSGRQFSNSRSEMNVSTLELGDSALYLCASMGGITDNEQFFGPGTRLTVL.

V usage is TRBV18 and J usage is TRBJ2-3, with a weak D call TRBD1 (6 bases). Germline CDR1 and CDR2: KGHSH and LQKENI. V shed 6 bases and J shed 7 bases, with 14 bases lying between them. The CDR3 runs to 13 residues. This CDR3 is CASSPEQGHTQYF. The CDR3 nucleotides are TGTGCCAGCTCCCCCGAACAGGGTCATACGCAGTATTTT.

The chain couples TRBV5-8 to TRBJ1-1; D gene uncertain. The CDR3 is 13 amino acids. The germline CDR1 and CDR2 sequences are SGHTS and YDEGEE. Trimming took off 0 bases at V and 1 base at J, with 4 bases between the two ends. In DNA, the CDR3 is TGTGCCAGCAGCTTGGCAGGGAACACTGAAGCTTTCTTT. Residues: CASSLAGNTEAFF.